The entry below gives a single TCR beta chain sequence along with its context. Its antigen is not identified. Per germline, CDR1 SGHTA and CDR2 FQGTGA. The germline V and J ends were trimmed by 5 bases and 7 bases, with 11 bases remaining between them. This CDR3 comprises 13 residues. This sample is drawn from a study of beta chain features in type 1 diabetes. Study conclusions and caveats: Possible PCR preference for shorter templates applied equally to patients and controls.

Expressed TCRB transcripts got sequenced, as all isolated RNA was reverse transcribed. Naive, central memory and regulatory T cell samples averaged about 3.57 million immunoSEQ reads each. The method was immunoSEQ multiplex PCR; TCRdb's version includes in-frame clones alone and lacks a portion of them. Here the sample spans around 450,000 clones, about an eighth being singletons. CD4+ cells of the naive, central memory, regulatory and stem cell-like memory types were sorted via CD45RO/CCR7/CD25/CD127/CD95/CD27. Each population that was sorted was more than 95% pure. The TCR comes from a young woman in good health. Sequencing was done on a sample of naive CD4+ T cells from blood. This chain connects TRBV7-3 to TRBJ2-2, with D hard to call. This chain's CDR3 is CASSPRNGGELFF. The CDR3 nucleotides are TGTGCCAGCAGCCCCCGGAACGGCGGGGAGCTGTTTTTT. Full variable domain (remainder filled in from reference TRBV7-3 and TRBJ2-2): GAGVSQTPSNKVTEKGKYVELRCDPISGHTALYWYRQSLGQGPEFLIYFQGTGAADDSGLPNDRFFAVRPEGSVSTLKIQRTERGDSAVYLCASSPRNGGELFFGEGSRLTVL.